This TCR beta chain came from a study of blood T cell repertoires in COVID-19. Generated by immunoSEQ multiplex PCR, the TCRdb table keeps only in-frame clones and is missing some. This sample has about 51,000 clones, with around four fifths found just once. The germline gives CDR1 SGHTA, CDR2 FQGNSA. Between the trimmed V and J ends, which lost 2 bases and 0 bases, there was a span of 11 bases. The CDR3 contains 16 residues. Material: peripheral blood. The J gene is TRBJ1-3, the V gene TRBV7-2; weak D call: TRBD1 (6 bases). This receptor was obtained from a human donor with acute or convalescent COVID-19. The donor label of this sample is uncertain. CDR3 loop: CASSLNRAGSGNTIYF. The DNA of the CDR3 is TGTGCCAGCAGCTTAAACAGGGCAGGCTCTGGAAACACCATATATTTT.